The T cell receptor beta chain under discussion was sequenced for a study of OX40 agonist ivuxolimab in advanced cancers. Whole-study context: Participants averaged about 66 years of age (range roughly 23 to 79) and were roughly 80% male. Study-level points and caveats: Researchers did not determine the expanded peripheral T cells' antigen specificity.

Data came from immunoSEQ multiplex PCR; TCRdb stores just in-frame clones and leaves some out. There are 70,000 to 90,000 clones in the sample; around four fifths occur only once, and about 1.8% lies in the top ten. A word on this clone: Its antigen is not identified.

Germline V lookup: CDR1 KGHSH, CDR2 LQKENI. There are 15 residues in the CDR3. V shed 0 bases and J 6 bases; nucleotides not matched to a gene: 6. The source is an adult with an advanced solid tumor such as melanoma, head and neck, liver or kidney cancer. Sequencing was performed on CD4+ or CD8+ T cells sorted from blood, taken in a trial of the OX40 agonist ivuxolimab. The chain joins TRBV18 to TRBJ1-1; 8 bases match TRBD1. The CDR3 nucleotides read TGTGCCAGCTCACCACCGAGGGACAGGAGCCCTGAAGCTTTCTTT. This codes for CASSPPRDRSPEAFF.